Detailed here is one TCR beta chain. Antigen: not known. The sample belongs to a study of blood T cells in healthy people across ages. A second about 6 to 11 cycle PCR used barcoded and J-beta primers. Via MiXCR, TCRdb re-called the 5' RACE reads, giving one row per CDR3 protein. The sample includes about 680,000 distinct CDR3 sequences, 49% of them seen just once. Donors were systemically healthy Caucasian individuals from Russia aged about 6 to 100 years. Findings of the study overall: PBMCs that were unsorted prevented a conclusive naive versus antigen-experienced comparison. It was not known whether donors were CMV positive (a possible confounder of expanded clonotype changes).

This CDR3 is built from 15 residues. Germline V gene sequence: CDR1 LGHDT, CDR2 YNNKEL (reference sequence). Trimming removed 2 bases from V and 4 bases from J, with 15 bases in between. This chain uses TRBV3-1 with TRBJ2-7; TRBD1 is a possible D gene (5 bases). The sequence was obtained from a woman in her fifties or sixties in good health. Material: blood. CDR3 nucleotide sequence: TGTGCCAGCAGCCAAAAGGACCCGCCAGGGTACGAGCAGTACTTC. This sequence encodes CASSQKDPPGYEQYF.